The TCR beta chain under discussion was sequenced for a study of blood T cell repertoires in COVID-19. Study summary: Whether acute or convalescent, the COVID-19 samples came from the United States, Italy and Spain. Sample material is recorded as cDNA or gDNA derived from T cells, B-cell-depleted T cells, or PBMCs.

Repertoires were generated with immunoSEQ multiplex PCR, while TCRdb's copy carries only in-frame clones and drops some. In the table there are approximately 500,000 clones, approximately 85% of which are singletons. The receptor's source is a human donor in a cohort sampled during active COVID-19. The specimen sequenced was peripheral blood.

The CDR3 sequence is CASSFMLGLYTDTQYF. CDR3 sequence (DNA): TGCGCCAGCAGCTTTATGTTGGGACTATACACGGATACGCAGTATTTT. This chain links TRBV5-1 with TRBJ2-3, with 7 bases fitting TRBD2. CDR1 and CDR2 from the germline V gene are SGHRS and YFSETQ. V lost 2 bases and J lost 6; bases outside the gene matches: 12. The CDR3 contains 16 residues.